Described below is a single T cell receptor beta chain sequence and its context. How the authors handled the data: Scientists estimated how many nucleated cells there were by amplifying reference gene primers. TCRdb's table, derived via immunoSEQ multiplex PCR, lists solely in-frame clones and lacks some. That table is the source of V, J and clone size, and D and trimming were worked out from the DNA. This sample yields 35,000 to 45,000 clones, of which 75% to 80% are seen a single time; roughly 8.7% belongs to the top ten. This specimen comes from a study of blood T cell repertoires in COVID-19. The wider study: Collection of acute and convalescent COVID-19 samples took place in the United States, Italy and Spain. Sample material is recorded as cDNA or gDNA derived from T cells, B-cell-depleted T cells, or PBMCs.

V dropped 0 bases and J dropped 2 bases, with 12 bases sitting between them. The CDR3 contains 16 residues. In germline, CDR1 is MNHNS, CDR2 SASEGT. The chain uses TRBV6-1 and TRBJ2-3, with a possible D match to TRBD1 (5 bases). This receptor was obtained from a man aged 70 or older with active or convalescent COVID-19. The sample was peripheral blood. CDR3 nucleotide sequence: TGTGCCAGCAGTGAAGCGTGGCAGGGATACACAGATACGCAGTATTTT. It codes for CASSEAWQGYTDTQYF.